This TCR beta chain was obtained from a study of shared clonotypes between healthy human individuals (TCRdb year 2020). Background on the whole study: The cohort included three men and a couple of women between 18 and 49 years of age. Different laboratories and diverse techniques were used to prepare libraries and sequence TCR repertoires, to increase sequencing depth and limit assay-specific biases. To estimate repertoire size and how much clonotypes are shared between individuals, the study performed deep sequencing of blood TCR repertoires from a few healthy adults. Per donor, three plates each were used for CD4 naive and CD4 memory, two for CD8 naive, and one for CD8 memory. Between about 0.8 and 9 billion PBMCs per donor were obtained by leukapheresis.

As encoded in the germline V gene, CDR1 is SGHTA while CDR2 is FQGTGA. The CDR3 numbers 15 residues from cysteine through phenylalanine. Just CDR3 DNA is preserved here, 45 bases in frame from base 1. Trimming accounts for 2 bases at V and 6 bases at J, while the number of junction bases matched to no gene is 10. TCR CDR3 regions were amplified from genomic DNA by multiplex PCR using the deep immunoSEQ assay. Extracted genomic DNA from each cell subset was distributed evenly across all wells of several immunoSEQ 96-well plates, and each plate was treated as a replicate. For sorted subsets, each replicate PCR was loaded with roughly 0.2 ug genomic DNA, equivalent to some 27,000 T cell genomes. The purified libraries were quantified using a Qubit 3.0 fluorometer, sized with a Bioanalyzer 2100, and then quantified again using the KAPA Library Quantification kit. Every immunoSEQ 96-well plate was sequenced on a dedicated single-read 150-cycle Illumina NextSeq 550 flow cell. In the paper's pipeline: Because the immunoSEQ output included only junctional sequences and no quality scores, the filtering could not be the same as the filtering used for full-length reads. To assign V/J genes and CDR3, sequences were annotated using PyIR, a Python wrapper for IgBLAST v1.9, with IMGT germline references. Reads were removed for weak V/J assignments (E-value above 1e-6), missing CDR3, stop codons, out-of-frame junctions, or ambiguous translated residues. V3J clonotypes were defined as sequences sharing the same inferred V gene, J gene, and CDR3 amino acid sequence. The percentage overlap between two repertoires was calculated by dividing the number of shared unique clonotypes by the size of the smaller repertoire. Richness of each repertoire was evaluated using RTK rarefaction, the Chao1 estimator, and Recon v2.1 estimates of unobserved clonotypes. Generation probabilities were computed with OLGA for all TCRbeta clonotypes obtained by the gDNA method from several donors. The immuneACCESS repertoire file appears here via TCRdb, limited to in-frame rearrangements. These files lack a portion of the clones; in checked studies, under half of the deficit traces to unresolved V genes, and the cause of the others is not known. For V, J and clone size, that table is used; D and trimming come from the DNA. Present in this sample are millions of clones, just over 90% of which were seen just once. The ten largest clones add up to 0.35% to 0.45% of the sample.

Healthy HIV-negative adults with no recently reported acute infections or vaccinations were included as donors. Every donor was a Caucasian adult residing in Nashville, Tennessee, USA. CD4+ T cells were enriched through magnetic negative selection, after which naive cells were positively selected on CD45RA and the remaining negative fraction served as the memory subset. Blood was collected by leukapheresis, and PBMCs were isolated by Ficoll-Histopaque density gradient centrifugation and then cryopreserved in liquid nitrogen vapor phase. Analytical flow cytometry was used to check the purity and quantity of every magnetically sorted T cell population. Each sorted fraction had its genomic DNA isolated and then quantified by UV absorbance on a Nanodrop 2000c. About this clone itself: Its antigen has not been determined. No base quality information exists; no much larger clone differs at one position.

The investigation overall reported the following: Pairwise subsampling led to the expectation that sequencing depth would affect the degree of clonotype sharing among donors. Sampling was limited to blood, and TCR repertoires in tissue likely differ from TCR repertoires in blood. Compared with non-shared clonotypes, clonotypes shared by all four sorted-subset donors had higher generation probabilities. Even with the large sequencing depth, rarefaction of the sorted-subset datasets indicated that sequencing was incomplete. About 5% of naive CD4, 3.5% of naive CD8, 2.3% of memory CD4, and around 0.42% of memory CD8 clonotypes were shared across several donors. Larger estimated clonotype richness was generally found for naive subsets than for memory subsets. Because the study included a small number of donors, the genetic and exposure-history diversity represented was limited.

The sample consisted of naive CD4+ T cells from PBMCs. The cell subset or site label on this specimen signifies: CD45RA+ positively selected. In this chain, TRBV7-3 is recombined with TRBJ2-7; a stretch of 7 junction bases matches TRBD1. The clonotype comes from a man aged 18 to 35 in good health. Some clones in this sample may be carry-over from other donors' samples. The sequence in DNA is TGTGCCAGCAGCTTAGATAGGGGGCGCGACTCCGAGCAGTACTTC. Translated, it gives CASSLDRGRDSEQYF.